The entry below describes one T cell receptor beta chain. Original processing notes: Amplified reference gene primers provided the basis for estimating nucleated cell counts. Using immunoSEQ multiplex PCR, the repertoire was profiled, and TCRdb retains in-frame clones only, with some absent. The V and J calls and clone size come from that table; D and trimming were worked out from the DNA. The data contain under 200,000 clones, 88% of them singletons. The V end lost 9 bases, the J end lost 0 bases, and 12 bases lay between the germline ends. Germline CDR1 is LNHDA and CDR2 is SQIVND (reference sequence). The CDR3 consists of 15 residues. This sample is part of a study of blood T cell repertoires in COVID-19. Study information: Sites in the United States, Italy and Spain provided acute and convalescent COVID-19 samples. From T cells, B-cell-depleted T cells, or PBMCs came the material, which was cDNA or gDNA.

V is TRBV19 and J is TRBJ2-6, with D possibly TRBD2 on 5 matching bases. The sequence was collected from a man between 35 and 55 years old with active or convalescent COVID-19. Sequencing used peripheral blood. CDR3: CASGRGISGANVLTF. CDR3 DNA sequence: TGTGCCAGCGGAAGAGGGATCTCTGGGGCCAACGTCCTGACTTTC.